This T cell receptor (beta chain) was sequenced during a study of beta chain features in type 1 diabetes. Reverse transcription of all isolated RNA meant that expressed TCRB transcripts were sequenced. Assay: immunoSEQ multiplex PCR; the TCRdb copy retains only in-frame clones and omits some. The profile shows hundreds of thousands of clones, around 13% of them singletons. This clone has a handful of counts. What it binds is unknown. Study-wide points: Shorter TCRB CDR3s, moderately but significantly so, marked every one of the four CD4+ subsets in Type 1 diabetes patients. In comparison with healthy donors, patients had naive, central memory and Treg TCRB repertoires that appeared more similar. Insertions were fewer and deletions more numerous at VDJ junctions in type 1 diabetes patients. No resolution was reached here on whether HLA type influences TCRB rearrangement.

Germline CDR1 SNHLY, CDR2 FYNNEI. This CDR3 region has 14 residues. V was cut by 5 bases and J by 3 bases, with 11 bases left in between. This TCR was recovered from a man aged 18 to 35 in good health. The sequenced material came from naive CD4+ T cells from blood. The genes are TRBV2 and TRBJ1-5; D call uncertain. CDR3 in DNA: TGTGCCAGCAGTCGAACGGGAGTCAATCAGCCCCAGCATTTT. Protein product: CASSRTGVNQPQHF.